This TCR beta chain emerged from a study of blood T cell repertoires in COVID-19. About the study: T cells, B-cell-depleted T cells, or PBMCs supplied cDNA or gDNA.

Original handling: Scientists estimated how many nucleated cells there were by amplifying reference gene primers. Generated by immunoSEQ multiplex PCR, the TCRdb table keeps only in-frame clones and is missing some. From that table come the V and J calls and clone size; the DNA was used to work out D and trimming. The sample consists of 150,000 to 200,000 clones, around 84% of them appearing once. Individuals drawn from around 25 US areas were roughly 18 to 100 years old. Donors of Cohort 3 who recovered were those that had two negative PCRs, clearance, or symptom resolution. Trimming took 4 bases from V and 7 from J, leaving 11 bases between them. The CDR3 consists of 13 residues. Germline CDR1 LGHDT, CDR2 YNNKEL (reference sequence).

The J gene is TRBJ1-5, the V gene TRBV3-1 (or the pseudogene TRBV3-2); no definite D call. Sequences were obtained from PBMCs or T cells enriched from blood (not recorded which). This TCR came from a man in his forties or fifties who had recovered from COVID-19. The CDR3, as DNA: TGTGCCAGCAGCCGATCTCGGGAACAGCCCCAGCATTTT. Translated, it gives CASSRSREQPQHF.